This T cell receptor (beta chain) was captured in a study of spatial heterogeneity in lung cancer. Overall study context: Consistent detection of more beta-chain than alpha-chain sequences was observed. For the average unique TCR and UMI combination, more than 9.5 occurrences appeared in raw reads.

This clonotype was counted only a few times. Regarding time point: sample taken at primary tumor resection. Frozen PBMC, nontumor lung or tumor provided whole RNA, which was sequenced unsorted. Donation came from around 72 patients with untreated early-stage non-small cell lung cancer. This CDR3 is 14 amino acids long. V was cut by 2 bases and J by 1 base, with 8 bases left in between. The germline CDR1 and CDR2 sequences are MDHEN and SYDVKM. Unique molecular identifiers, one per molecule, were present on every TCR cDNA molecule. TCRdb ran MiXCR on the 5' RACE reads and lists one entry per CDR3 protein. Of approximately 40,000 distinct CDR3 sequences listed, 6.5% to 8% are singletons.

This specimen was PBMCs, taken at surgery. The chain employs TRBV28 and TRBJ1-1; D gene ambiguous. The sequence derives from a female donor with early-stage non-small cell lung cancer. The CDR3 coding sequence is TGTGCCAGCAGTTTAGGACGGCAGAACACTGAAGCTTTCTTT. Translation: CASSLGRQNTEAFF.